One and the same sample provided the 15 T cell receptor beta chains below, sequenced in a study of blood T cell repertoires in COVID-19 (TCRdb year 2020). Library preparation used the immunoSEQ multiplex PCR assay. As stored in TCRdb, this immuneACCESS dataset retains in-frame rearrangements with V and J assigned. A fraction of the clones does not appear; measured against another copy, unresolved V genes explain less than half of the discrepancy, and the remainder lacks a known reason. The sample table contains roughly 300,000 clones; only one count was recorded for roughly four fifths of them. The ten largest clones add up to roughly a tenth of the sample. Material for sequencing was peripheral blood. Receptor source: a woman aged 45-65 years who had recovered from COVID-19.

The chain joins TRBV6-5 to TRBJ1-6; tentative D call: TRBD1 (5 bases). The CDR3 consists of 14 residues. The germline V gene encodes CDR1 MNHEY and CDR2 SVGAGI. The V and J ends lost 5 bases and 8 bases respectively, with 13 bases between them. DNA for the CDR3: TGTGCCAGCAGTCCCAGCAGGGCATATTCACCCCTCCACTTT. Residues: CASSPSRAYSPLHF.

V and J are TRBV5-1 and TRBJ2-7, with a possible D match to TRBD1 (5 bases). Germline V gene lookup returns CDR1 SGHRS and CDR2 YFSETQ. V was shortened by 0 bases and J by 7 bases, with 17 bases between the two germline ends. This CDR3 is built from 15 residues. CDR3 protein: CASSLGDSLLSEQYF. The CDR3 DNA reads TGCGCCAGCAGCTTGGGAGACAGTTTACTAAGTGAGCAGTACTTC.

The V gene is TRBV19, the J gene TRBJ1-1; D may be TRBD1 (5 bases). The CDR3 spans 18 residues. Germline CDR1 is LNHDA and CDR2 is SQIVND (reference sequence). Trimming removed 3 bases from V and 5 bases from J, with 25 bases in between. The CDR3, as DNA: TGTGCCAGTAGTATTGATGCAGGGTACTTGCTCGGGGGTACTGAAGCTTTCTTT. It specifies CASSIDAGYLLGGTEAFF.

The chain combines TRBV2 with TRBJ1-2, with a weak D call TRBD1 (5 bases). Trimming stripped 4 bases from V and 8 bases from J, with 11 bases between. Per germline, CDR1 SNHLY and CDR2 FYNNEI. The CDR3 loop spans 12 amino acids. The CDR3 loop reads CASSGGGRGYTF. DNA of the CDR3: TGTGCCAGCAGTGGGGGCGGAAGGGGCTACACCTTC.

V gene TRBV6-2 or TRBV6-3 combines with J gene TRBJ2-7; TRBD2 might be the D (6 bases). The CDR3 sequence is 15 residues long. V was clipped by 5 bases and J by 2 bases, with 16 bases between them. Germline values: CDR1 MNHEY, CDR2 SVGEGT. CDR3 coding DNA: TGTGCCAGCAGTCCGGGACTGATTCCCACCTACGAGCAGTACTTC. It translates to CASSPGLIPTYEQYF.

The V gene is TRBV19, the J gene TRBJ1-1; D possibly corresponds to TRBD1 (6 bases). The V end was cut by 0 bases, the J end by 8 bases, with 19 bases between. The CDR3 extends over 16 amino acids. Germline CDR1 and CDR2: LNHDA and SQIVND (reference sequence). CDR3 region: CASSIEAQFRGAEAFF. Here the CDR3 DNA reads TGTGCCAGTAGTATAGAAGCCCAGTTCCGGGGGGCGGAAGCTTTCTTT.

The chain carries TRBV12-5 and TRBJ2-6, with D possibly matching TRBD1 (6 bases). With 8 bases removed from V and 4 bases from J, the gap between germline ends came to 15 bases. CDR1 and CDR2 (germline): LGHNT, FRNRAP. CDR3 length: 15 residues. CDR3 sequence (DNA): TGTGCTAGTTACCAGGGGCTTGCCGGGGCCAACGTCCTGACTTTC. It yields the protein CASYQGLAGANVLTF. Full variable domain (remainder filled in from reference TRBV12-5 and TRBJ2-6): DARVTQTPRHKVTEMGQEVTMRCQPILGHNTVFWYRQTMMQGLELLAYFRNRAPLDDSGMPKDRFSAEMPDATLATLKIQPSEPRDSAVYFCASYQGLAGANVLTFGAGSRLTVL.

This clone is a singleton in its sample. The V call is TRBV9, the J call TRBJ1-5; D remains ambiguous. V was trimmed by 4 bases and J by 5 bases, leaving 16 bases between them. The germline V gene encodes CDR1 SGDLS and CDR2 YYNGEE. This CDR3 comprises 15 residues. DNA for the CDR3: TGTGCCAGCAGCCGTCTCGACAAGCTGGATCAGCCCCAGCATTTT. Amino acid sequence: CASSRLDKLDQPQHF.

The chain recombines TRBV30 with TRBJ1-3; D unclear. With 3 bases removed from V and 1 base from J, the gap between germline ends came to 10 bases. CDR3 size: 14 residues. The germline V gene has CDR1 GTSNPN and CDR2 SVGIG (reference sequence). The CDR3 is CAWSEAQSGNTIYF. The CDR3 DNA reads TGTGCCTGGAGCGAGGCACAATCTGGAAACACCATATATTTT.

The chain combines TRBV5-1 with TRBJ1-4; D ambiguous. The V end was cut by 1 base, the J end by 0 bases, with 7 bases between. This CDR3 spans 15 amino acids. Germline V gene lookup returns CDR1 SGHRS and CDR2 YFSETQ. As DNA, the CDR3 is TGCGCCAGCAGCTTGCGGCAGGCAACTAATGAAAAACTGTTTTTT. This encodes CASSLRQATNEKLFF.

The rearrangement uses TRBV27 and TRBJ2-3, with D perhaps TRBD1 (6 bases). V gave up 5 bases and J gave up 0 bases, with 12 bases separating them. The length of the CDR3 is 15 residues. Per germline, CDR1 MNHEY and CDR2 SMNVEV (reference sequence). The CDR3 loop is CASSPRDISTDTQYF. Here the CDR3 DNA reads TGTGCCAGCAGTCCCCGGGACATTAGCACAGATACGCAGTATTTT.

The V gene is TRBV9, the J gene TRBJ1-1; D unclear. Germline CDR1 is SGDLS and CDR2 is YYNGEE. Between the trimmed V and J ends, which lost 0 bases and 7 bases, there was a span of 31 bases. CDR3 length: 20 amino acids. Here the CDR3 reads CASSVAAAYGSGRAGNEAFF. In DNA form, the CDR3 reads TGTGCCAGCAGCGTAGCGGCCGCCTACGGATCCGGCCGGGCCGGGAATGAAGCTTTCTTT.

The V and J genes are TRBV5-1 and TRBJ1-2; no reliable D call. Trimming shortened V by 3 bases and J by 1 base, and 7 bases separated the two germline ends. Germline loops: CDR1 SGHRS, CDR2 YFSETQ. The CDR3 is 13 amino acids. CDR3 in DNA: TGCGCCAGCAGCTCAAGCCATAACTATGGCTACACCTTC. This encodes CASSSSHNYGYTF.

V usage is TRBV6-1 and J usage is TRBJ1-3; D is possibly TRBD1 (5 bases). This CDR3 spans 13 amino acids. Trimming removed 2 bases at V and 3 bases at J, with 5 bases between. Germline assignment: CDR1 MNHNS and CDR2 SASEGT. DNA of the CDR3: TGTGCCAGCAGTGAACAGGGTGGAAACACCATATATTTT. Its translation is CASSEQGGNTIYF.

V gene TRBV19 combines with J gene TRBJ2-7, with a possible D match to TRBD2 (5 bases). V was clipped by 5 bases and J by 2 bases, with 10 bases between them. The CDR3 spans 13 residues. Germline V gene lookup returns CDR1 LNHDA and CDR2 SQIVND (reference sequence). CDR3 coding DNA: TGTGCCAGTAGTCCGCCGGGGACCTACGAGCAGTACTTC. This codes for CASSPPGTYEQYF. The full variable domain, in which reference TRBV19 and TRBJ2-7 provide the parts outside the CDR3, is DGGITQSPKYLFRKEGQNVTLSCEQNLNHDAMYWYRQDPGQGLRLIYYSQIVNDFQKGDIAEGYSVSREKKESFPLTVTSAQKNPTAFYLCASSPPGTYEQYFGPGTRLTVT.